This TCR beta chain was recovered during a study of T cell repertoires in cytomegalovirus infection. Study details: CMV epitopes in the study were HLA-C-restricted (recently identified) and HLA-B-restricted (well studied).

Findings and caveats of the study: Dominant in the ex vivo response were TCR beta clonotypes restricted by HLA-C and specific for CMV.

V lost 5 bases and J lost 8, with 18 bases in between. CDR3 length: 14 residues. Germline CDR1 reads SGHTA; CDR2 reads FQGNSA. Concerning this clonotype: Its specificity is unknown.

A single record per CDR3 protein comes from TCRdb applying MiXCR to the reads. The table lists about 500,000 distinct CDR3 sequences, roughly 34% of them singletons. This clonotype was obtained from a human donor in good health (CMV status not recorded). Some clones in this sample may be carry-over from other donors' samples. V usage is TRBV7-2 and J usage is TRBJ1-1, with a weak D call TRBD1 (6 bases). The sequencing here drew on cultured PBMCs, taken from culture after CMV antigen stimulation. The CDR3 DNA follows: TGTGCCAGCAGCCAGACAATTGACACAGGGGAAGCTTTCTTT. It is translated as CASSQTIDTGEAFF.